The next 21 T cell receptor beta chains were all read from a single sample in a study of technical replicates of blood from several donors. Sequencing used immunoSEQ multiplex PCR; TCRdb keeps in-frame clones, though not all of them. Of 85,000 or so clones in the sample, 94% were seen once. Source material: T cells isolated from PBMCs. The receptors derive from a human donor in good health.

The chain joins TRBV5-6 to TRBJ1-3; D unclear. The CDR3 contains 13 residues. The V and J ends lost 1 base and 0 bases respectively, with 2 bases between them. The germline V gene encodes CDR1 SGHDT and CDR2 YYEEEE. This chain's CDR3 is CASSLLSGNTIYF. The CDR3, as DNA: TGTGCCAGCAGCTTGCTCTCTGGAAACACCATATATTTT.

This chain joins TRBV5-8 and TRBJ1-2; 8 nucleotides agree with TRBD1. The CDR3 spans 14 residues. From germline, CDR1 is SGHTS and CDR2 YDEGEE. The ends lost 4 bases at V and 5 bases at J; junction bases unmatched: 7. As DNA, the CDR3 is TGTGCCAGCAGCGTAGGACAGGGTCTTTATGGCTACACCTTC. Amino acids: CASSVGQGLYGYTF.

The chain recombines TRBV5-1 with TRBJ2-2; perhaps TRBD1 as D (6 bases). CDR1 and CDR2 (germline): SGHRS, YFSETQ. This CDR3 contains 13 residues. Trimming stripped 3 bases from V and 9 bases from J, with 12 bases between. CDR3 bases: TGCGCCAGCAGCTCTCAGGGGACGTGGGAGCTGTTTTTT. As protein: CASSSQGTWELFF.

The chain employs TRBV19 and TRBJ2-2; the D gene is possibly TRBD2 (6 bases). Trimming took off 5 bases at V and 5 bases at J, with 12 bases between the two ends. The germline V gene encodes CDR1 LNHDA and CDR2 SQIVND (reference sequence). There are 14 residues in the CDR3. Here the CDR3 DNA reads TGTGCCAGTAGTTCTTCTGCGGGAACCGGGGAGCTGTTTTTT. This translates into CASSSSAGTGELFF.

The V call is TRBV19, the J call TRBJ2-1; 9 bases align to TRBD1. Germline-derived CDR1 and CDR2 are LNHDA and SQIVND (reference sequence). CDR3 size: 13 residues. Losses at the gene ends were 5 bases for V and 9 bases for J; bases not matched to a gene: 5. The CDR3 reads CASSLQGAAEQFF. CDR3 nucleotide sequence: TGTGCCAGTAGTTTACAGGGGGCGGCTGAGCAGTTCTTC.

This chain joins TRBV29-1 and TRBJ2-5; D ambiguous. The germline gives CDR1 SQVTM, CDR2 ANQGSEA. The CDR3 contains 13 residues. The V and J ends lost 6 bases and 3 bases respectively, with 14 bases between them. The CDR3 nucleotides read TGCAGCGTCGGAACACGGAGTAAAGAGACCCAGTACTTC. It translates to CSVGTRSKETQYF. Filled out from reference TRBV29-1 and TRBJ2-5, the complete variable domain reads SAVISQKPSRDICQRGTSLTIQCQVDSQVTMMFWYRQQPGQSLTLIATANQGSEATYESGFVIDKFPISRPNLTFSTLTVSNMSPEDSSIYLCSVGTRSKETQYFGPGTRLLVL.

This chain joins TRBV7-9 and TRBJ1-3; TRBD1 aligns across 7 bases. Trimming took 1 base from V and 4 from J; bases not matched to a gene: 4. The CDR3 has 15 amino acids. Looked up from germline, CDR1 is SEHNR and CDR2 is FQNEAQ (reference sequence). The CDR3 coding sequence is TGTGCCAGCAGCTTAGGGCAGGGGGACGGAAACACCATATATTTT. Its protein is CASSLGQGDGNTIYF.

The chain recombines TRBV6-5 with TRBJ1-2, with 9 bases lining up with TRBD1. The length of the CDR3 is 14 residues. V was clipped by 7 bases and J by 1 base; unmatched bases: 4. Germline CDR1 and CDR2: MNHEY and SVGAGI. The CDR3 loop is CASKGTGFNYGYTF. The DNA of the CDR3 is TGTGCCAGCAAGGGGACAGGGTTTAACTATGGCTACACCTTC.

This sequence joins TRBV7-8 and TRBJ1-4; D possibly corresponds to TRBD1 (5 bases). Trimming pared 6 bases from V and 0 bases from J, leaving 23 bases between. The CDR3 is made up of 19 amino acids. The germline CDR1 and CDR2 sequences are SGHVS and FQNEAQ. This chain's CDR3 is CASSSLVGAFQTTNEKLFF. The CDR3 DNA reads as TGTGCCAGCAGTTCGTTGGTAGGGGCCTTTCAAACAACTAATGAAAAACTGTTTTTT.

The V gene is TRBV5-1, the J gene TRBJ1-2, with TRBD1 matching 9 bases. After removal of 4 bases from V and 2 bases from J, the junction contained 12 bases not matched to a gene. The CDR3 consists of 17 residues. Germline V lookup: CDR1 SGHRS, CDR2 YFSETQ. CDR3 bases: TGCGCCAGCAGCGAACCTAAGACAGGGGGTCCCAACTATGGCTACACCTTC. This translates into CASSEPKTGGPNYGYTF.

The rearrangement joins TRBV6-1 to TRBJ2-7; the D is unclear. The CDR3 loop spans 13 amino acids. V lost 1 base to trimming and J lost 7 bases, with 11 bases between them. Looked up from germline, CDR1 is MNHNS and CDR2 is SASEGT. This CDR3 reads CASSEGVSREQYF. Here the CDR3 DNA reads TGTGCCAGCAGTGAAGGGGTATCGAGGGAGCAGTACTTC.

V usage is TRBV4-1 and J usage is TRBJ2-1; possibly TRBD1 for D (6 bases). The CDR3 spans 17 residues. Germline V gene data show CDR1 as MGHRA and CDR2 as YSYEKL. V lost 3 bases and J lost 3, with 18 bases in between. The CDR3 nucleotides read TGCGCCAGCAGCCATCACCCCGCCAGGGGCGGCTACAATGAGCAGTTCTTC. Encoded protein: CASSHHPARGGYNEQFF.

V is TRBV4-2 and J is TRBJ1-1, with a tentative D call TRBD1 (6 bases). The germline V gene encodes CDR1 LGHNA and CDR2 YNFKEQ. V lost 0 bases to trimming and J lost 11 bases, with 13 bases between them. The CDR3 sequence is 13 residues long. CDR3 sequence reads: CASSQEGAGGAFF. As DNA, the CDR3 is TGTGCCAGCAGCCAAGAGGGGGCTGGTGGGGCTTTCTTT.

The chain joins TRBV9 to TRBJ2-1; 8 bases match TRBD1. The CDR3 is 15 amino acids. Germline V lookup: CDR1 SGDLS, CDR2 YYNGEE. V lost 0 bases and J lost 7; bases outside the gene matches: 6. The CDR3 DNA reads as TGTGCCAGCAGCGTAGTAACAGGGGGAATGAATGAGCAGTTCTTC. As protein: CASSVVTGGMNEQFF.

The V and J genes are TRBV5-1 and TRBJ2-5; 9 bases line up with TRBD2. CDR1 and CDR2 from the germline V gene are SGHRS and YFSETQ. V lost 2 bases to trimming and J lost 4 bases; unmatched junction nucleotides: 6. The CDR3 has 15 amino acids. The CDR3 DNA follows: TGCGCCAGCAGCTTTACGGCGGGAGGGTTAGAGACCCAGTACTTC. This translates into CASSFTAGGLETQYF.

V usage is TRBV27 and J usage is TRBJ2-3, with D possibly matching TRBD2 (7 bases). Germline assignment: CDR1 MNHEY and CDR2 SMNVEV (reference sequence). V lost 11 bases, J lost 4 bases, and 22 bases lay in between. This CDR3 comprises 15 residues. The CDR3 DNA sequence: TGTGCCTCTAGAGCCTCCCCGGGGGGCGCAGATACGCAGTATTTT. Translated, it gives CASRASPGGADTQYF.

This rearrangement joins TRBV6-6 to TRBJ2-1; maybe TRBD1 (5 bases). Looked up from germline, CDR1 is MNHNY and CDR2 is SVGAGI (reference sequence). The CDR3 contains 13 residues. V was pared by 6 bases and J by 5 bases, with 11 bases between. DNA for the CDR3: TGTGCCAGCAGCCACAGACAGAACAATGAGCAGTTCTTC. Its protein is CASSHRQNNEQFF.

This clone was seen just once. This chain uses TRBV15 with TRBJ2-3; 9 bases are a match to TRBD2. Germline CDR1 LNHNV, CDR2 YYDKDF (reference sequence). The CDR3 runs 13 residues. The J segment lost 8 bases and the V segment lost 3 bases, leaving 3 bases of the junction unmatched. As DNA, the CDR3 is TGTGCCACCAGCAGTTTAGCGGGAGCTACGCAGTATTTT. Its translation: CATSSLAGATQYF.

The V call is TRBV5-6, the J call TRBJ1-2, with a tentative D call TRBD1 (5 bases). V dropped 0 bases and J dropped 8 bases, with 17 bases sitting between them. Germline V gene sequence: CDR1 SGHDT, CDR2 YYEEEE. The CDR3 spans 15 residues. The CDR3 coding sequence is TGTGCCAGCAGCTTGGAGGGCAGGGAGGAAAGAGGCTACACCTTC. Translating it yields CASSLEGREERGYTF.

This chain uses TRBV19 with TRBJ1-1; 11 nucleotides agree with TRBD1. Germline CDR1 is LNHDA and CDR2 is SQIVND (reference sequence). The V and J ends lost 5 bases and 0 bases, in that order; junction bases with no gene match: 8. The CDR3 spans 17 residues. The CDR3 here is CASSSPGTGGMNTEAFF. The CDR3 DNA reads TGTGCCAGTAGTTCCCCAGGGACAGGGGGGATGAACACTGAAGCTTTCTTT.

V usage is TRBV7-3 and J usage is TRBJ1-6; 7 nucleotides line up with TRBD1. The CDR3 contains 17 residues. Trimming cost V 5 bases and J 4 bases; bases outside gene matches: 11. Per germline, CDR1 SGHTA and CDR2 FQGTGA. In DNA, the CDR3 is TGTGCCAGCAGCGCCGACCAACAGGGGCCTTATAATTCACCCCTCCACTTT. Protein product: CASSADQQGPYNSPLHF.